This T cell receptor (beta chain) comes out of a study of beta chain features in type 1 diabetes. The ends lost 3 bases at V and 8 bases at J; junction bases unmatched: 6. The germline V gene has CDR1 SGDLS and CDR2 YYNGEE. The CDR3 runs 15 residues. Via CD45RO/CCR7/CD25/CD127/CD95/CD27, cells of the CD4+ naive, central memory, regulatory and stem cell-like memory subsets were sorted. This clone was seen more than once but under ten times. What it binds is unknown. Study results and caveats: Type 1 diabetes patients had VDJ junctions that carried fewer insertions and more deletions. The study found moderately but significantly shorter TCRB CDR3s in all four CD4+ subsets of Type 1 diabetes patients.

Expressed TCRB transcripts were sequenced, since all the RNA that had been isolated was reverse transcribed. The data were produced by immunoSEQ multiplex PCR, yet TCRdb's version contains in-frame clones alone and is incomplete. The data contain 150,000 to 190,000 clones, about a tenth of them singletons. The sample was central memory CD4+ T cells from blood. This receptor was obtained from a man in his thirties or forties with type 1 diabetes. This sequence joins TRBV9 and TRBJ2-3; TRBD2 aligns across 13 bases. The CDR3 coding sequence is TGTGCCAGCAGCGCGGGGACTAGCGGGGAGAGTACGCAGTATTTT. Residues: CASSAGTSGESTQYF.